What follows are 32 T cell receptor beta chains derived from one specimen sequenced in a study of T-cell memory formation after mild COVID-19. MiXCR, applied by TCRdb to the 5' RACE reads, yields one record per CDR3 protein. The sample has roughly 48,000 distinct CDR3 sequences; 25% to 35% are singletons. The material sequenced was PBMCs or a T cell subset sorted from them (not recorded which). Source of these receptors: a man younger than 30 who had mild COVID-19 (a few samples of this study predate the infection). Cell type and time point are not known.

This chain joins TRBV7-9 and TRBJ2-7; 7 bases match TRBD2. Germline CDR1 and CDR2: SEHNR and FQNEAQ (reference sequence). The V segment lost 5 bases and the J segment 0 bases; nucleotides outside the gene matches: 10. The CDR3 sequence is 16 residues long. CDR3: CASSPRELAASYEQYV. The CDR3, as DNA: TGTGCCAGCAGCCCCAGGGAGCTAGCGGCCTCCTACGAGCAGTACGTC.

V and J are TRBV7-6 and TRBJ1-1; 10 bases line up with TRBD1. The CDR3 loop spans 16 amino acids. V trimming: 3 bases; J trimming: 3 bases; junction bases outside the gene matches: 7. CDR1 is SGHVS, CDR2 FNYEAQ, per germline. CDR3 in DNA: TGTGCCAGCAGCTTCCCGGGGACAGGGGAATACACTGAAGCTTTCTTT. This codes for CASSFPGTGEYTEAFF.

This clonotype has just a few counts. V usage is TRBV12-5 and J usage is TRBJ1-6; 10 nucleotides match TRBD1. The CDR3 sequence is 15 residues long. The V segment lost 8 bases and the J segment 10 bases; nucleotides outside the gene matches: 11. CDR1 is LGHNT and CDR2 is FRNRAP in the germline V gene. CDR3 loop: CASTPYGQGVSPLHF. The CDR3 coding sequence is TGTGCTAGTACTCCTTACGGACAGGGGGTATCACCCCTCCACTTT.

The chain is built from TRBV7-9 and TRBJ1-5; D not resolved. The V end lost 6 bases, the J end lost 6 bases, and 9 bases lay between the germline ends. This CDR3 has 12 residues. Germline V CDR1 and CDR2: SEHNR, FQNEAQ (reference sequence). The CDR3 reads CASSEDTQPQHF. DNA for the CDR3: TGTGCCAGCAGTGAGGATACTCAGCCCCAGCATTTT.

This clonotype has a handful of counts. The rearrangement links TRBV2 to TRBJ2-7; D is undetermined. This CDR3 has 15 residues. V was trimmed by 6 bases and J by 5 bases, leaving 20 bases between them. CDR1 is SNHLY, CDR2 FYNNEI, per germline. The CDR3 protein is CASRDRSLSTHEQYF. The DNA for the CDR3 is TGTGCCAGCAGAGACCGCAGCCTGTCCACCCACGAGCAGTACTTC.

The chain employs TRBV30 and TRBJ2-5; D might be TRBD1 (6 bases). Germline CDR1 reads GTSNPN; CDR2 reads SVGIG (reference sequence). The CDR3 spans 11 residues. V was cut by 5 bases and J by 5 bases, with 9 bases left in between. This chain's CDR3 is CAWGGGETQYF. Here the CDR3 DNA reads TGTGCCTGGGGGGGCGGGGAGACCCAGTACTTC.

The chain carries TRBV7-9 and TRBJ2-7; no firm D call. Germline CDR1 SEHNR, CDR2 FQNEAQ (reference sequence). The CDR3 is 11 amino acids. Trimming stripped 0 bases from V and 6 bases from J, with 3 bases between. For the CDR3, the DNA is TGTGCCAGCAGCTTAGCGGGCGAGCAGTACTTC. It specifies CASSLAGEQYF.

This clonotype occurred many times. This rearrangement joins TRBV9 to TRBJ2-7; 11 nucleotides match TRBD1. The germline CDR1 and CDR2 sequences are SGDLS and YYNGEE. V gave up 0 bases and J gave up 11 bases; unmatched junction bases: 19. There are 18 residues in the CDR3. This chain's CDR3 is CASSVADRGPDPRSPKYV. CDR3 coding DNA: TGTGCCAGCAGCGTAGCGGACAGGGGGCCTGATCCCCGATCCCCCAAGTACGTC.

This chain links TRBV6-5 with TRBJ1-1; no firm D call. CDR3 size: 13 residues. V was trimmed by 7 bases and J by 1 base, leaving 10 bases between them. From germline, CDR1 is MNHEY and CDR2 SVGAGI. Here the CDR3 reads CASKKTGNTEAFF. CDR3 DNA sequence: TGTGCCAGCAAGAAGACGGGGAACACTGAAGCTTTCTTT.

This clonotype occurred a few times. The chain has TRBV20-1 and TRBJ1-5; no reliable D call. Between the trimmed V and J ends, which lost 5 bases and 1 base, there was a span of 18 bases. The CDR3 is 16 amino acids. The V gene's germline CDR1 is DFQATT and CDR2 SNEGSKA (reference sequence). The CDR3 bases are TGCAGTGCTGATTCCTCGGACGTCCGGAGCAATCAGCCCCAGCATTTT. This sequence encodes CSADSSDVRSNQPQHF.

The V call is TRBV4-1, the J call TRBJ2-5, with 8 bases fitting TRBD2. Trimming removed 4 bases from V and 8 bases from J; junction bases left unmatched: 12. The CDR3 spans 15 residues. Germline loops: CDR1 MGHRA, CDR2 YSYEKL. CDR3 protein: CASSPITSGDPTQYF. The CDR3 bases are TGCGCCAGCAGCCCCATAACTAGCGGCGACCCCACCCAGTACTTC.

V is TRBV11-1 and J is TRBJ2-2; D is unresolved. The CDR3 totals 15 residues. Per the germline V gene, CDR1 is SGHAT and CDR2 is FQDESV (reference sequence). Trimming left V 4 bases short and J 1 base short, with 10 bases between. The CDR3 region has the DNA TGTGCCAGCAGCTCCCCGGGCGGGAACACCGGGGAGCTGTTTTTT. This translates into CASSSPGGNTGELFF. Combining the CDR3 with reference TRBV11-1 and TRBJ2-2 gives the whole variable domain EAEVAQSPRYKITEKSQAVAFWCDPISGHATLYWYRQILGQGPELLVQFQDESVVDDSQLPKDRFSAERLKGVDSTLKIQPAELGDSAMYLCASSSPGGNTGELFFGEGSRLTVL.

This clonotype was detected once. V is TRBV7-9 and J is TRBJ1-1; D gene unclear. This CDR3 has 12 amino acids. The germline CDR1 and CDR2 sequences are SEHNR and FQNEAQ (reference sequence). V was clipped by 3 bases and J by 6 bases, with 8 bases between them. Here the CDR3 DNA reads TGTGCCAGCAGCTTCCTATCCGCTGAAGCTTTCTTT. This translates into CASSFLSAEAFF.

The chain carries TRBV20-1 and TRBJ2-5; possible D gene TRBD2, 5 bases. CDR1 is DFQATT and CDR2 is SNEGSKA in the germline V gene (reference sequence). The CDR3 length is 12 residues. The V end was cut by 0 bases, the J end by 7 bases, with 9 bases between. This chain's CDR3 is CSARDREGTQYF. The CDR3 DNA sequence: TGCAGTGCTAGAGATCGCGAGGGGACCCAGTACTTC.

The rearrangement links TRBV4-3 to TRBJ1-1, with a weak D call TRBD1 (5 bases). The CDR3 is 15 residues long. V was shortened by 0 bases and J by 5 bases, with 13 bases between the two germline ends. Germline lookup yields CDR1 LGHNA and CDR2 YSLEER. CDR3 bases: TGCGCCAGCAGCCAAGATCAGGGAGAAGGAACTGAAGCTTTCTTT. Protein sequence: CASSQDQGEGTEAFF.

This clonotype has more than one count but fewer than ten. This chain links TRBV2 with TRBJ1-1; TRBD1 might be the D (6 bases). Trimming shortened V by 11 bases and J by 4 bases, and 14 bases separated the two germline ends. The germline gives CDR1 SNHLY, CDR2 FYNNEI. The length of the CDR3 is 12 residues. CDR3 loop: CACYRTATEAFF. CDR3 nucleotide sequence: TGTGCCTGCTACAGGACAGCCACTGAAGCTTTCTTT.

This clonotype was picked up a small number of times. The rearrangement links TRBV28 to TRBJ1-2; unclear D gene. The germline V and J ends were trimmed by 3 bases and 4 bases, with 21 bases remaining between them. Germline values: CDR1 MDHEN, CDR2 SYDVKM. CDR3 size: 17 residues. The CDR3 sequence is CASSFLGHTGVFYGYTF. CDR3 DNA sequence: TGTGCCAGCAGTTTCCTCGGTCACACGGGAGTCTTCTATGGCTACACCTTC.

The chain recombines TRBV7-9 with TRBJ2-7; no reliable D call. V lost 4 bases and J lost 7, with 20 bases in between. Germline V gene data show CDR1 as SEHNR and CDR2 as FQNEAQ (reference sequence). The CDR3 runs to 15 residues. The CDR3 sequence is CASSSSRKANEEQYV. In DNA form, the CDR3 reads TGTGCCAGCAGCTCGTCCCGAAAAGCGAACGAAGAGCAGTACGTC.

The V gene is TRBV20-1, the J gene TRBJ2-7; 7 nucleotides agree with TRBD1. The CDR3 loop spans 15 amino acids. Losses at the gene ends were 3 bases for V and 2 bases for J; bases not matched to a gene: 10. In germline, CDR1 is DFQATT, CDR2 SNEGSKA (reference sequence). The CDR3 sequence: CSASAIRDSPYEQYF. In DNA form, the CDR3 reads TGCAGTGCTAGCGCAATCCGGGACAGCCCCTACGAGCAGTACTTC.

The V call is TRBV5-6, the J call TRBJ2-2, with 8 bases matching TRBD2. There are 13 residues in the CDR3. Germline loops: CDR1 SGHDT, CDR2 YYEEEE. Trimming at V came to 1 base and at J to 9 bases, leaving 2 bases not matched to a gene. The CDR3 protein is CASSLSGGRELFF. CDR3 nucleotides: TGTGCCAGCAGCTTGAGCGGGGGCAGGGAGCTGTTTTTT.

This clonotype occurred a few times. The chain links TRBV27 to TRBJ2-1; D possibly matches TRBD1 or TRBD2 (5 bases each). V lost 4 bases, J lost 9 bases, and 10 bases lay in between. The CDR3 spans 12 residues. The V gene's germline CDR1 is MNHEY and CDR2 SMNVEV (reference sequence). The CDR3 protein is CASSYPGTEQFF. CDR3 bases: TGTGCCAGCAGTTACCCGGGGACTGAGCAGTTCTTC.

V gene TRBV29-1 combines with J gene TRBJ2-1; no clear D. This CDR3 is 11 amino acids long. Germline values: CDR1 SQVTM, CDR2 ANQGSEA. V was shortened by 4 bases and J by 9 bases, with 10 bases between the two germline ends. CDR3 bases: TGCAGCGTTGCAACGCCGATTGAGCAGTTCTTC. Amino acid sequence: CSVATPIEQFF.

This rearrangement joins TRBV18 to TRBJ2-5, with unresolved D. The ends were cut back, 4 bases at V and 0 bases at J, with 12 bases in the middle. This CDR3 is 15 amino acids long. The germline CDR1 and CDR2 sequences are KGHSH and LQKENI. CDR3 amino acids: CASSLIITNQETQYF. Here the CDR3 DNA reads TGTGCCAGCTCACTCATAATAACCAACCAAGAGACCCAGTACTTC. Full variable domain (remainder filled in from reference TRBV18 and TRBJ2-5): NAGVMQNPRHLVRRRGQEARLRCSPMKGHSHVYWYRQLPEEGLKFMVYLQKENIIDESGMPKERFSAEFPKEGPSILRIQQVVRGDSAAYFCASSLIITNQETQYFGPGTRLLVL.

This clonotype was seen a handful of times. The chain recombines TRBV30 with TRBJ2-1, with TRBD2 matching 12 bases. The CDR3 is 16 residues long. With V trimmed by 6 bases and J by 5 bases, 11 bases remained unmatched. In germline, CDR1 is GTSNPN, CDR2 SVGIG (reference sequence). The CDR3 DNA is TGTGCCTGTTTCCATCCCGGACTAGCGGGGAACAATGAGCAGTTCTTC. Translation: CACFHPGLAGNNEQFF.

In this sample, this clonotype turned up a few times. This chain connects TRBV4-3 to TRBJ2-1; D ambiguous. The V end lost 0 bases, the J end lost 4 bases, and 13 bases lay between the germline ends. Germline V gene lookup returns CDR1 LGHNA and CDR2 YSLEER. The CDR3 sequence is 16 residues long. The DNA for the CDR3 is TGCGCCAGCAGCCAAGAATTTCCGTTGCAATACAATGAGCAGTTCTTC. It codes for CASSQEFPLQYNEQFF.

The V call is TRBV29-1, the J call TRBJ1-2; perhaps TRBD1 as D (5 bases). This CDR3 spans 15 amino acids. V was shortened by 6 bases and J by 3 bases, with 20 bases between the two germline ends. Germline V gene data show CDR1 as SQVTM and CDR2 as ANQGSEA. The DNA of the CDR3 is TGCAGCGTCCCTACGGCGCAGGGTCACTACTATGGCTACACCTTC. Protein sequence: CSVPTAQGHYYGYTF. The full variable domain, completed using reference TRBV29-1 and TRBJ1-2, is SAVISQKPSRDICQRGTSLTIQCQVDSQVTMMFWYRQQPGQSLTLIATANQGSEATYESGFVIDKFPISRPNLTFSTLTVSNMSPEDSSIYLCSVPTAQGHYYGYTFGSGTRLTVV.

The chain couples TRBV6-1 to TRBJ2-7; 9 nucleotides match TRBD1. CDR1 is MNHNS and CDR2 is SASEGT in the germline V gene. V trimming: 6 bases; J trimming: 3 bases; junction bases outside the gene matches: 15. CDR3 length: 17 residues. The CDR3 nucleotides are TGTGCCAGCAGCTCGACCTTGGGACAGGGTGGAGGCTACGAGCAGTACGTC. It yields the protein CASSSTLGQGGGYEQYV.

For this clonotype: The junction differs from germline at one of its ends, possibly a read error. The gene calls are TRBV4-1 and TRBJ2-3; 10 nucleotides agree with TRBD2. The CDR3 length is 16 residues. The germline CDR1 and CDR2 sequences are MGHRA and YSYEKL. The DNA for the CDR3 is TGCGCCAGCAGCCGCCTAGCGGGGGATTGGACAGATACGAAGTATTTT. Protein sequence: CASSRLAGDWTDTKYF.

Here the CDR3 DNA reads TGTGCCAGTAGTATAAGTGGTGATGGCTACACCTTC. Protein: CASSISGDGYTF. The chain employs TRBV19 and TRBJ1-2; D is unclear. CDR3 length: 12 amino acids. V lost 2 bases and J lost 6, with 7 bases in between. Germline lookup yields CDR1 LNHDA and CDR2 SQIVND (reference sequence).

The chain employs TRBV6-5 and TRBJ2-1; 14 bases map to TRBD2. The J segment lost 5 bases and the V segment lost 6 bases, leaving 6 bases of the junction unmatched. Germline lookup yields CDR1 MNHEY and CDR2 SVGAGI. The CDR3 runs to 16 residues. The CDR3 reads CASSLWGLAGDNEQFF. Written as DNA, the CDR3 is TGTGCCAGCAGCCTATGGGGACTAGCGGGGGACAATGAGCAGTTCTTC.

The rearrangement uses TRBV11-2 and TRBJ2-2; no definite D call. The CDR3 runs to 15 residues. CDR1 and CDR2 from the germline V gene are SGHAT and FQNNGV. Trimming cost V 3 bases and J 0 bases, with 8 bases left between them. DNA of the CDR3: TGTGCCAGCAGCTTTCCCAGTCCGAACACCGGGGAGCTGTTTTTT. Protein: CASSFPSPNTGELFF.

This chain joins TRBV7-3 and TRBJ2-3; maybe TRBD2 (6 bases). Per germline, CDR1 SGHTA and CDR2 FQGTGA. V was trimmed by 6 bases and J by 1 base, leaving 11 bases between them. CDR3 length: 14 amino acids. CDR3 amino acids: CASSLRGGTDTQYF. CDR3 nucleotides: TGTGCCAGCAGTCTCCGCGGGGGCACAGATACGCAGTATTTT.